The clone carrying this T cell receptor beta chain was observed a few times. The antigen is not known. Trimming took off 1 base at V and 3 bases at J, with 7 bases between the two ends. The CDR3 sequence is 13 residues long. CDR1 LGHNT and CDR2 FRNRAP come from the germline V gene. MiXCR was run by TCRdb on the reads, yielding one entry per CDR3 protein. Of a few hundred thousand distinct CDR3 sequences listed, approximately 42% are singletons. The data were obtained in a study of T cell repertoires in cytomegalovirus infection. As for the study in general: Use of recently identified HLA-C-restricted and well-studied HLA-B-restricted CMV epitopes was part of the study. Carrying CMV and the relevant HLA type showed in public TCR beta signatures.

Whole-study results and caveats: People with CMV and the relevant HLA were identified by cumulative public TCR beta family frequency. It was HLA-C-restricted CMV-specific TCR beta clonotypes that dominated the response ex vivo.

The sequenced sample was cultured PBMCs, obtained from culture after CMV antigen stimulation. The receptor's source is a human donor in good health (CMV status not recorded). Some clones in this sample may be carry-over from other donors' samples. This chain joins TRBV12-5 and TRBJ2-7; unclear D gene. This chain's CDR3 is CASGLGLGYEQYF. The CDR3 DNA is TGTGCTAGTGGTTTGGGACTGGGCTACGAGCAGTACTTC.